Listed below are T cell receptor beta chains from one sample, sequenced in a study of identical twins. MiXCR was run by TCRdb on the 5' RACE reads, yielding one entry per CDR3 protein. The data contain 1.5 million or so distinct CDR3 sequences, about 31% of them seen just once; the ten biggest clones take up 0.27%. The specimen was cord blood. The receptors shown here come from a newborn girl in good health. The CDR3 runs from the conserved cysteine through the conserved F or W. The order of the fields is V gene, J gene, CDR3 length, CDR3 protein.

V: TRBV3-1; J: TRBJ2-1; length: 16; CDR3: CASSQVLASGNNEQFF
V: TRBV7-2; J: TRBJ1-1; length: 15; CDR3: CASKPQGPLNTEAFF
V: TRBV15; J: TRBJ2-1; length: 16; CDR3: CATSRDRWGSYNEQFF
V: TRBV10-2; J: TRBJ1-2; length: 13; CDR3: CASSEFLDYGYTF
V: TRBV10-3; J: .; length: 16; CDR3: CAISDGGLAGVNEQYF
V: TRBV5-1; J: TRBJ2-3; length: 17; CDR3: CASSLATTSGSTDTQYF
V: TRBV2; J: TRBJ2-1; length: 14; CDR3: CASRDGLAGNEQFF
V: TRBV27; J: .; length: 15; CDR3: CASSLVARTPYEQYF
V: TRBV9; J: TRBJ2-7; length: 12; CDR3: CASSGGGYEQYF
V: TRBV20-1; J: TRBJ2-1; length: 13; CDR3: CSASRTGYYEQFF
V: TRBV7-9; J: TRBJ2-1; length: 16; CDR3: CASSLTLADPYNEQFF
V: TRBV24-1; J: TRBJ1-4; length: 14; CDR3: CATSALGPNEKLFF
V: TRBV15; J: TRBJ1-2; length: 15; CDR3: CATSREWGANYGYTF
V: TRBV7-9; J: TRBJ2-1; length: 17; CDR3: CASTPPISASGAREQFF
V: TRBV6-2/TRBV6-3; J: TRBJ2-1; length: 20; CDR3: CASSGTGPLLFTSSYNEQFF
V: TRBV7-2; J: TRBJ1-1; length: 16; CDR3: CASSSGQGEEATEAFF
V: TRBV2; J: TRBJ2-1; length: 12; CDR3: CASKPGFNEQFF
V: TRBV4-1; J: TRBJ1-6; length: 13; CDR3: CASSRDIASPLHF
V: TRBV20-1; J: TRBJ2-7; length: 13; CDR3: CSVPRGGTKEQYF
V: TRBV20-1; J: TRBJ1-2; length: 14; CDR3: CSARGTDSNYGYTF
V: TRBV9; J: TRBJ2-1; length: 19; CDR3: CASSAPFQLRLKVWNEQFF
V: TRBV29-1; J: TRBJ2-5; length: 15; CDR3: CSVDGTGRREETQYF
V: TRBV10-2; J: TRBJ2-1; length: 17; CDR3: CASSEFRGRTSYNEQFF
V: TRBV24-1; J: TRBJ2-5; length: 17; CDR3: CATSDPLIPGRGETQYF
V: TRBV18; J: TRBJ2-6; length: 16; CDR3: CASSPLGKTGANVLTF
V: TRBV5-1; J: TRBJ2-6; length: 17; CDR3: CASSLELSFSGANVLTF
V: TRBV28; J: TRBJ2-7; length: 15; CDR3: CASSSSSGGPYEQYF
V: TRBV13; J: TRBJ2-2; length: 16; CDR3: CASTLELAGNTGELFF
V: TRBV6-1; J: TRBJ1-2; length: 14; CDR3: CASSEYWTGYGYTF
V: TRBV12-3/TRBV12-4; J: TRBJ2-3; length: 14; CDR3: CASSFAGARDTQYF
V: TRBV20-1; J: TRBJ2-5; length: 16; CDR3: CSARDGGQGRQETQYF
V: TRBV7-8; J: TRBJ2-7; length: 15; CDR3: CASTRKARGPYEQYF
V: TRBV7-9; J: TRBJ2-6; length: 16; CDR3: CASSLTGDPGANVLTF
V: TRBV29-1; J: TRBJ1-5; length: 11; CDR3: CSVGQNQPQHF
V: TRBV12-3/TRBV12-4; J: TRBJ2-1; length: 15; CDR3: CASTLRPGPYNEQFF
V: TRBV19; J: TRBJ1-5; length: 14; CDR3: CASSGAGGGQPQHF
V: TRBV5-1; J: TRBJ1-1; length: 14; CDR3: CASSFSRENTEAFF
V: TRBV27; J: TRBJ2-5; length: 15; CDR3: CASSFRPGSQETQYF
V: TRBV5-1; J: TRBJ2-5; length: 14; CDR3: CASSLDGRQETQYF
V: TRBV5-1; J: TRBJ1-6; length: 14; CDR3: CASSYRGTDSPLHF
V: TRBV20-1; J: TRBJ1-3; length: 14; CDR3: CSAVPYKNLDTIYF
V: TRBV20-1; J: TRBJ1-1; length: 13; CDR3: CSARGGEVTEAFF
V: TRBV12-3/TRBV12-4; J: TRBJ2-1; length: 15; CDR3: CASLERVSSYNEQFF
V: TRBV20-1; J: TRBJ1-2; length: 14; CDR3: CSARDQAGGYGYTF
V: TRBV3-1; J: TRBJ1-2; length: 14; CDR3: CASSQDSGGAGYTF
V: TRBV11-2; J: TRBJ2-5; length: 15; CDR3: CASNLRADRQETQYF
V: TRBV5-1; J: TRBJ2-7; length: 14; CDR3: CASSEGQGSYEQYF
V: TRBV20-1; J: TRBJ2-1; length: 15; CDR3: CSANPSGRTYNEQFF
V: TRBV27; J: TRBJ2-7; length: 15; CDR3: CASSPTPRAYNEQYF
V: TRBV20-1; J: TRBJ2-1; length: 14; CDR3: CSAPGTSAYNEQFF
V: TRBV4-2; J: TRBJ2-7; length: 11; CDR3: CASRQGREQYF
V: TRBV4-2; J: TRBJ2-5; length: 13; CDR3: CASSQLEQETQYF
V: TRBV6-5; J: .; length: 14; CDR3: CASKARDWAYEQYF
V: TRBV20-1; J: TRBJ2-3; length: 15; CDR3: CSARGPQGGTDTQYF
V: TRBV27; J: TRBJ2-1; length: 13; CDR3: CASALAGGSELFF
V: TRBV4-2; J: TRBJ1-2; length: 17; CDR3: CASSQDGGNIGLWGYTF
V: TRBV28; J: TRBJ2-3; length: 16; CDR3: CASSTQTSGSPDTQYF
V: TRBV3-1; J: TRBJ2-7; length: 14; CDR3: CASSLDSSSYEQYF